This T cell receptor beta chain was sequenced during a study of identical twins (dated by TCRdb to the mid-2010s). General notes on the study: To test whether fetal clonotypes persist, this study deep-sequenced TCR alpha and beta repertoires from monozygotic twins, from unrelated adults of various ages, and from cord blood. To rule out contamination, the twin experiments were replicated at different times with different library preparation protocols.

Paper-wide results and their limitations: Abundant cord blood beta clonotypes had fewer insertions, young adult naive repertoires showed a similar but weaker trend, and memory repertoires showed no such trend. Compared with coincidental sharing between unrelated individuals, an excess of low generation-probability sequences was observed among out-of-frame TCR alpha sequences shared between twins. Invariant T cells such as MAIT and iNKT could partly confound zero-insertion analyses, though diverse VJ usage argued against this for most clonotypes. In monozygotic twins, out-of-frame TCR alpha sharing was systematically underestimated by recombination models, although the models agreed with sharing between unrelated individuals. In beta out-of-frame sequences, excess twin sharing was weaker, because having fewer shared sequences lowered the signal-to-noise ratio. Because the same donors could not be followed over many years, the conclusions depended on cross-sectional statistical analysis.

On this clonotype: Its antigen remains undetermined. Base qualities are not provided; no much larger clone lies one nucleotide away.

Relative to germline, V is 3 bases shorter and J is 0 bases shorter, with 12 bases between their ends. According to the germline V gene (reference sequence), CDR1 reads DFQATT and CDR2 reads SNEGSKA. The CDR3 starts with the cysteine, ends with the phenylalanine, and has 16 residues. Only the CDR3 DNA is retained, 48 bases long and in frame from the first base. Every donor in the study was a healthy Caucasian. Miltenyi CD45RO+ enrichment and human naive T-cell isolation kits were used to isolate memory (CD45RO+) and naive T cells from PBMC. Libraries were constructed by 5' RACE. The sequencer was an Illumina HiSeq 2000. A universal primer binding site was introduced by template switching, and a unique molecular identifier was present in the final cDNA, enabling accurate counting of TCR cDNA molecules. Specific primers in the conserved constant-segment region were used to synthesize first-strand cDNA for TCR alpha and beta chains. To control for contamination, each cDNA library was double barcoded with a SMART-Mk sample barcode plus Illumina barcodes. TruSeq adapter sequences along with Illumina sample barcodes were introduced in two successive PCR steps. TCR alpha and beta cDNA libraries were sequenced on the Illumina HiSeq platform with custom primers. The paper's data handling went like this. Unique molecular identifiers were extracted from raw reads with MiGEC, and CDR3 positions were determined with MiXCR. Recombination models were inferred per individual with the repgenHMM and IGoR tools using an EM algorithm. The tcR package in R was used for shared clonotype analysis, with sharing normalized by the product of cloneset sizes. To study raw recombination free of thymic and clonal selection effects, out-of-frame nonproductive sequences were analyzed. TCRdb redid the processing of the public reads, applying fastp at Q25 and MiXCR, and retained in-frame beta chains. Rows are combined by CDR3 protein, so each entry shows the most common genes and DNA. These V and J calls originate from TCRdb's pipeline instead of the authors' own analysis. This sample is represented by about 240,000 distinct CDR3 sequences; roughly a tenth of them were singletons. The leading ten clones occupy more than 8.5% of the sample.

The chain is made from TRBV20-1 and TRBJ2-6; matching of 6 bases hints at TRBD1 as the D gene. This clonotype was sampled from a man aged 50 or older in good health. Sequencing was carried out using memory T cells sorted from blood. What the cell subset or site label conveys for this sample: CD45RO+ enriched T cells. CDR3 reads: CSASQGPVSGANVLTF. Here is the DNA: TGCAGTGCTAGTCAGGGGCCGGTCTCTGGGGCCAACGTCCTGACTTTC.